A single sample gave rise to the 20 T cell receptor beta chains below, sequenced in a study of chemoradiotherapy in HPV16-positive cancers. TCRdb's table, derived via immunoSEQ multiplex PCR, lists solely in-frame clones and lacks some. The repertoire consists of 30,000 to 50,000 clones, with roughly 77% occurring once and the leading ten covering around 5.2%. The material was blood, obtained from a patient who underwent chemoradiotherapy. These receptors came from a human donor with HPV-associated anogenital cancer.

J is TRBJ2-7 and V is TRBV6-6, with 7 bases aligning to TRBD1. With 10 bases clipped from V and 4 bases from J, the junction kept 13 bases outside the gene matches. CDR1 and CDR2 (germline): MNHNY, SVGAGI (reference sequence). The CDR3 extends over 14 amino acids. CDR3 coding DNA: TGTGCCACCAGGCGTGAGGGACAGATTTACGAGCAGTACTTC. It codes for CATRREGQIYEQYF.

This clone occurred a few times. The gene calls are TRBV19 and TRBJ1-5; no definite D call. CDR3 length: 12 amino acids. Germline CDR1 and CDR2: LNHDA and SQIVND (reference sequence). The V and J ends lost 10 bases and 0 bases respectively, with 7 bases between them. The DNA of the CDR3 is TGTGCCACTACGGATAGCAATCAGCCCCAGCATTTT. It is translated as CATTDSNQPQHF.

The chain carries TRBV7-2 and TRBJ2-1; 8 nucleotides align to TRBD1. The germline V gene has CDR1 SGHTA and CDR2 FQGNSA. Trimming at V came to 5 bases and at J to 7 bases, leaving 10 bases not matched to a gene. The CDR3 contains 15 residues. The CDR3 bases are TGTGCCAGCAGCCAACAGGGGGTGGTTGGGAATGAGCAGTTCTTC. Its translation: CASSQQGVVGNEQFF.

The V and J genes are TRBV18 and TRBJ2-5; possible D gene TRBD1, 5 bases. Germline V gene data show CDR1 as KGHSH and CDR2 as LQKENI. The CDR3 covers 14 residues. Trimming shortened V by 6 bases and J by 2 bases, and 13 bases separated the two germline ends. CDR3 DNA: TGTGCCAGCTCCAAGACAGCCTCACAAGAGACCCAGTACTTC. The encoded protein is CASSKTASQETQYF. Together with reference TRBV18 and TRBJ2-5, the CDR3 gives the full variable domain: NAGVMQNPRHLVRRRGQEARLRCSPMKGHSHVYWYRQLPEEGLKFMVYLQKENIIDESGMPKERFSAEFPKEGPSILRIQQVVRGDSAAYFCASSKTASQETQYFGPGTRLLVL.

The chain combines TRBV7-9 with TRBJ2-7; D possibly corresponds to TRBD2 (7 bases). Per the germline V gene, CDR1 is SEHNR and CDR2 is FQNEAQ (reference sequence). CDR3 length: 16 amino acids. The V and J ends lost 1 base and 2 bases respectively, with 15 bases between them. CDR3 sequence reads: CASSLVGGGGAYEQYF. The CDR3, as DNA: TGTGCCAGCAGCTTAGTGGGTGGGGGGGGCGCCTACGAGCAGTACTTC.

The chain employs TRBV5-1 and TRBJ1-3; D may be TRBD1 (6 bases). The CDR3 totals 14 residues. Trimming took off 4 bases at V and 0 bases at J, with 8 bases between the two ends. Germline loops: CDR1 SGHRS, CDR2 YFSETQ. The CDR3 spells CASSTGSSGNTIYF. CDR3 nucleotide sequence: TGCGCCAGCAGCACAGGGAGCTCTGGAAACACCATATATTTT.

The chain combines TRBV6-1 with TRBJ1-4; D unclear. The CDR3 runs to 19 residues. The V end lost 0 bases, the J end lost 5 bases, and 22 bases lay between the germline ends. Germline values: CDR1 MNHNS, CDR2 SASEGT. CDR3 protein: CASSEAGPREKGLNEKLFF. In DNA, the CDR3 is TGTGCCAGCAGTGAAGCGGGCCCGAGGGAGAAAGGCTTGAATGAAAAACTGTTTTTT.

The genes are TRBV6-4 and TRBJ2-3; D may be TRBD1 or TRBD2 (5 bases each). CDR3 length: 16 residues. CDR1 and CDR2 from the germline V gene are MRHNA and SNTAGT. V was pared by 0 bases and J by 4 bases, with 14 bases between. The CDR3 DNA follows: TGTGCCAGCAGTGACTCGGGGACCCAAGGGGCAGATACGCAGTATTTT. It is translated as CASSDSGTQGADTQYF.

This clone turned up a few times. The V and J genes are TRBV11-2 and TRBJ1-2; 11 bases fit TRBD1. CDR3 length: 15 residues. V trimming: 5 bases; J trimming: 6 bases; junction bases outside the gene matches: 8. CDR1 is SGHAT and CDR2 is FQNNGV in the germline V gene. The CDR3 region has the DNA TGTGCCAGCAGCGAACGTCCGGGACAGGGGGATGGCTACACCTTC. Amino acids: CASSERPGQGDGYTF.

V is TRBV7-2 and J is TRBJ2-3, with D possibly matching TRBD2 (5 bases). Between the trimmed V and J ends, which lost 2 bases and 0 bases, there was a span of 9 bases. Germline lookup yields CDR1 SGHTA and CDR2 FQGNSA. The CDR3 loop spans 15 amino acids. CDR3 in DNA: TGTGCCAGCAGCTTAAGCGGATCTAGCACAGATACGCAGTATTTT. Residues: CASSLSGSSTDTQYF.

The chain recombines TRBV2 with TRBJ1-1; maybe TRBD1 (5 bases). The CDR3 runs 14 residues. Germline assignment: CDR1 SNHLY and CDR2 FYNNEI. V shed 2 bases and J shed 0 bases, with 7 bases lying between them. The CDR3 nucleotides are TGTGCCAGCAGTGAACAGGGATTGAACACTGAAGCTTTCTTT. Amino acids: CASSEQGLNTEAFF.

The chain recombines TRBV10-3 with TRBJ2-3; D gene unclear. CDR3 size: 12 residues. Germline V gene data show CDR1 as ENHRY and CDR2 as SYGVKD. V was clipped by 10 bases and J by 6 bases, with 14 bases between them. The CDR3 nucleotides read TGTGCCAGTGGCCAAGATGAGGATACGCAGTATTTT. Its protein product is CASGQDEDTQYF.

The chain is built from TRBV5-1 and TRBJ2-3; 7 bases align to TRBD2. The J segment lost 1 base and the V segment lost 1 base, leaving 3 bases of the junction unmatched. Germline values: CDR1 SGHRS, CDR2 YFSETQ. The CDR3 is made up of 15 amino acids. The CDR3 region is CASSLIRGGTDTQYF. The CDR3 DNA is TGCGCCAGCAGCTTGATTCGGGGGGGCACAGATACGCAGTATTTT.

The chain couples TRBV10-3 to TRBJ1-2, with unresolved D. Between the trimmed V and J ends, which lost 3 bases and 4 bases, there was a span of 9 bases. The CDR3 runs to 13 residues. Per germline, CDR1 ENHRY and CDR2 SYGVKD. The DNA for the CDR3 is TGTGCCATCAGTGATACGGGGTCCTATGGCTACACCTTC. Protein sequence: CAISDTGSYGYTF.

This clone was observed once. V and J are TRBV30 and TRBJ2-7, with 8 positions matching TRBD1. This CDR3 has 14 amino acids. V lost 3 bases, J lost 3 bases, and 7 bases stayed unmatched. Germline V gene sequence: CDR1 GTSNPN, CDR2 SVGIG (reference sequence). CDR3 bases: TGTGCCTGGAGCACAGGGGGTAGTCGCTACGAGCAGTACTTC. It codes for CAWSTGGSRYEQYF.

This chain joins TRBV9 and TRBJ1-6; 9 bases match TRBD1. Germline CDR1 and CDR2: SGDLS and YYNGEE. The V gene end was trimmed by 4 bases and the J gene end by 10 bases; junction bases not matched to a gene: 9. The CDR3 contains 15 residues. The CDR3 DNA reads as TGTGCCAGCAGCCCACCGGGGACAGGGAACTCACCCCTCCACTTT. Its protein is CASSPPGTGNSPLHF.

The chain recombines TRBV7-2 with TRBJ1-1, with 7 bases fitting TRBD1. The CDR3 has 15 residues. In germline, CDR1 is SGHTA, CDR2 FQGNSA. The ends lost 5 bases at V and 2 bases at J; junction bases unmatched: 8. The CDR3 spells CASSPGGGGNTEAFF. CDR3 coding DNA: TGTGCCAGCAGCCCAGGAGGGGGCGGTAACACTGAAGCTTTCTTT.

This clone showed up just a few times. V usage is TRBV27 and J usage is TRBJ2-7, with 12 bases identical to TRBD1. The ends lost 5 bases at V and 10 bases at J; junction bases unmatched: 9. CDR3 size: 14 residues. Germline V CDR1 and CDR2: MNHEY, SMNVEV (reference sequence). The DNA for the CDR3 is TGTGCCAGCAGTCCGGGGACAGGGGGCCTGCGTCAGTACTTC. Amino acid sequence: CASSPGTGGLRQYF.

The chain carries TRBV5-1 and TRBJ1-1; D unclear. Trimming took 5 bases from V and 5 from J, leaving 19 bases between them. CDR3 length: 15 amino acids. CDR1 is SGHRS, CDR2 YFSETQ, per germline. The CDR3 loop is CASRLNSILSTEAFF. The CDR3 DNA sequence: TGCGCCAGCAGACTCAATTCTATTCTCTCTACTGAAGCTTTCTTT.

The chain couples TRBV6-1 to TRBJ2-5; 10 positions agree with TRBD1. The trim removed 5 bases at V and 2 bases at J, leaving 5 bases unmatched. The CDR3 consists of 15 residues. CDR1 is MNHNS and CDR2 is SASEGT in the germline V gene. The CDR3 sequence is CASSKTGGWQETQYF. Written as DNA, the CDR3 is TGTGCCAGCAGTAAGACAGGGGGCTGGCAAGAGACCCAGTACTTC.